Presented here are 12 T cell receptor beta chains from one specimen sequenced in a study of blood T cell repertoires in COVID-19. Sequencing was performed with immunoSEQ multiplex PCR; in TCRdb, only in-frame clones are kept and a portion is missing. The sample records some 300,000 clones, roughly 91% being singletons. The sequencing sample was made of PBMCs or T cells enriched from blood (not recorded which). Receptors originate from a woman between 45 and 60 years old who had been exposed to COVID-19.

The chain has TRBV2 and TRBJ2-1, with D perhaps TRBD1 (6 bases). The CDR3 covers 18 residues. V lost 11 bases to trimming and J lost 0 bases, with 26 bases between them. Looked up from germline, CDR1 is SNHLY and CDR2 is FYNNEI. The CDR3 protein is CADPCTGLNSPSYNEQFF. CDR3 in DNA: TGTGCCGACCCTTGTACAGGGCTTAATTCCCCCTCCTACAATGAGCAGTTCTTC.

CDR3 nucleotide sequence: TGTGCCAGCAGCTCCACCTACAGCCACAGCTCCTATAATTCACCCCTCCACTTT. Residues: CASSSTYSHSSYNSPLHF. This chain connects TRBV5-5 to TRBJ1-6; D call uncertain. Germline CDR1 SGHKS, CDR2 YYEKEE (reference sequence). The CDR3 has 18 residues. The V end lost 3 bases, the J end lost 0 bases, and 16 bases lay between the germline ends.

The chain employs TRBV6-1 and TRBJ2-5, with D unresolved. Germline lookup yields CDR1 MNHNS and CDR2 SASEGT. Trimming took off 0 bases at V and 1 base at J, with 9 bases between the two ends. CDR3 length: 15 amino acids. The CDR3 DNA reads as TGTGCCAGCAGTGAAGCGCATGCCAGCCAAGAGACCCAGTACTTC. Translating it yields CASSEAHASQETQYF.

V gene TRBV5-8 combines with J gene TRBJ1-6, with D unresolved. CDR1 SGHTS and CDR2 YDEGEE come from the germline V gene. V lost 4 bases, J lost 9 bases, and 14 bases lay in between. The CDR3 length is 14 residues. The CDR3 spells CASSPVGRVSPLHF. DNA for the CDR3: TGTGCCAGCAGCCCGGTCGGGAGAGTTTCACCCCTCCACTTT.

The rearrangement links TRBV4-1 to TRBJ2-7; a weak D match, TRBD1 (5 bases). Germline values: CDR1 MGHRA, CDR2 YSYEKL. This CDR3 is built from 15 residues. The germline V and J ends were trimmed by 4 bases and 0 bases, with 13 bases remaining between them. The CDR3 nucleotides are TGCGCCAGCAGCCGCGTCGAAACAGGCTCCTACGAGCAGTACTTC. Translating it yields CASSRVETGSYEQYF.

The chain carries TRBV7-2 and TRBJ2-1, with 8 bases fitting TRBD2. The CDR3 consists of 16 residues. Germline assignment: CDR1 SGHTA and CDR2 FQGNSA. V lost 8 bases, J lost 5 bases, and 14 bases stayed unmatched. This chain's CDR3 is CASGPSGRGANNEQFF. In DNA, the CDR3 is TGTGCCAGCGGGCCCAGTGGGCGGGGGGCCAACAATGAGCAGTTCTTC.

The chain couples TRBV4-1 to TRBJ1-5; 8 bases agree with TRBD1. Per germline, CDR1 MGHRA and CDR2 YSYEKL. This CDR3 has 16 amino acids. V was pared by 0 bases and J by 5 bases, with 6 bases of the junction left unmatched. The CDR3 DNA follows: TGCGCCAGCAGCCAAGAAGGGCAGGGGGCTCATCAGCCCCAGCATTTT. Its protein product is CASSQEGQGAHQPQHF.

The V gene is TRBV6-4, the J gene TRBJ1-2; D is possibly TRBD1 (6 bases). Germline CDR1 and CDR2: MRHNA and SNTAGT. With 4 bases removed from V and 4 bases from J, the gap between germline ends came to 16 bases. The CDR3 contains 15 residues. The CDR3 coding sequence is TGTGCCAGCAGTGCAACACAGGGTGATACCTATGGCTACACCTTC. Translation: CASSATQGDTYGYTF.

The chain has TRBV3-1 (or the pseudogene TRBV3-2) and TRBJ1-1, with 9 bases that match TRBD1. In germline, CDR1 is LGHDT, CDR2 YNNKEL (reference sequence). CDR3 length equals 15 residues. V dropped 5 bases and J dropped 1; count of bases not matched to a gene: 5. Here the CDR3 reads CASSFPGQGNTEAFF. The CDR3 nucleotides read TGTGCCAGCAGCTTCCCGGGACAGGGGAACACTGAAGCTTTCTTT.

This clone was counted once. The CDR3 DNA reads as TGTGCCAGCAGCTCCGGAGGATACTACAATGAGCAGTTCTTC. Translation: CASSSGGYYNEQFF. The chain couples TRBV6-4 to TRBJ2-1; possible D gene TRBD2, 5 bases. The V and J ends lost 6 bases and 3 bases respectively, with 12 bases between them. Germline values: CDR1 MRHNA, CDR2 SNTAGT. The CDR3 covers 14 residues.

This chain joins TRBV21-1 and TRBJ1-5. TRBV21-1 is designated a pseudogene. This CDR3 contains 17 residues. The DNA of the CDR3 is TGTGCCAGCAGCCCGACCGTCCACCTCGGGGTCGGCCAGCCCCAGCATTTT. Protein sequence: CASSPTVHLGVGQPQHF.

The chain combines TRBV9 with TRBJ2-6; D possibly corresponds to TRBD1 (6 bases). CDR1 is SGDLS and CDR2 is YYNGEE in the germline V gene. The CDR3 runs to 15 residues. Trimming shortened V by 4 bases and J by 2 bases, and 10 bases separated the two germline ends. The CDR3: CASSPQGAGANVLTF. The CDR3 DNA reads TGTGCCAGCAGCCCACAGGGTGCTGGGGCCAACGTCCTGACTTTC. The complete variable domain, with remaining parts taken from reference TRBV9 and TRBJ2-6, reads DSGVTQTPKHLITATGQRVTLRCSPRSGDLSVYWYQQSLDQGLQFLIQYYNGEERAKGNILERFSAQQFPDLHSELNLSSLELGDSALYFCASSPQGAGANVLTFGAGSRLTVL.